The rows below give T cell receptor beta chains drawn from one sample of a study of shared clonotypes between healthy human individuals. Libraries were prepared by immunoSEQ multiplex PCR; TCRdb keeps only in-frame clonotypes and omits some of them. The sample yields approximately 320,000 clones, around 87% seen once. The material sequenced was memory CD8+ T cells sorted from blood. The receptors shown here come from a man younger than 35 in good health. Each CDR3 is given with its conserved first and last residue. A D gene is named only where the DNA matches it firmly. Clone sizes are given selectively: once, few, many, or a class where the clone is expanded.

>TRBJ1-2|TRBV7-2|.|.
CASSSYLVGTVLAGYTF
TGTGCCAGCAGCTCCTACTTAGTTGGAACTGTCCTCGCGGGCTACACCTTC
>TRBJ2-1|TRBV5-4|.|TRBD2
CASSLEWAPSGRAEMDEQFF
TGTGCCAGCAGCTTGGAATGGGCGCCTAGCGGGAGGGCCGAGATGGATGAGCAGTTCTTC
>TRBJ2-5|TRBV5-1|.|.
CASSLVPGYGRGETQYF
TGCGCCAGCAGCTTGGTCCCTGGGTACGGTCGAGGGGAGACCCAGTACTTC
>TRBJ2-5|TRBV28|.|TRBD2
CASSLHRDYNQETQYF
TGTGCCAGCAGTCTCCACCGGGACTACAACCAAGAGACCCAGTACTTC
>TRBJ1-2|TRBV5-1|.|.
CASSFSPPGTYDSYGYTF
TGCGCCAGCAGCTTTTCCCCTCCCGGGACATACGATTCATACGGCTACACCTTC
>TRBJ2-7|TRBV30|.|.
CAWSYLGTEQYF
TGTGCCTGGAGTTACTTAGGAACAGAGCAGTACTTC
>TRBJ1-1|TRBV6-5|.|.
CASSKTGVEAFF
TGTGCCAGCAGTAAGACAGGAGTGGAAGCTTTCTTT
>TRBJ1-1|TRBV11-2|.|.
CASSLSGTEAFF
TGTGCCAGCAGCTTAAGCGGTACTGAAGCTTTCTTT
>TRBJ2-7|TRBV5-4|.|.
CASSAGLSYEQYF
TGTGCCAGCAGCGCCGGACTGAGCTACGAGCAGTACTTC
>TRBJ1-2|TRBV27|.|.
CASRTLGVGYGYTF
TGTGCCAGCAGGACATTAGGGGTCGGCTATGGCTACACCTTC
>TRBJ1-2|TRBV6-5|.|.
CASSTDGTNYGYTF
TGTGCCAGCAGTACGGACGGTACTAACTATGGCTACACCTTC
>TRBJ2-1|TRBV7-9|.|TRBD1
CASSPPTGPRGNEQFF
TGTGCCAGCAGCCCACCGACAGGGCCCCGCGGCAATGAGCAGTTCTTC
>TRBJ2-7|TRBV4-1|.|TRBD2
CASSQDPPRGGDYEQYF
TGCGCCAGCAGCCAAGATCCCCCTCGGGGGGGCGACTACGAGCAGTACTTC
>TRBJ2-2|TRBV28|.|TRBD2
CASTGLAGRPGELFF
TGTGCCAGCACAGGACTAGCGGGGAGGCCCGGGGAGCTGTTTTTT
>TRBJ2-7|TRBV5-1|.|.
CASSAQGGDYEQYF
TGCGCCAGCAGCGCCCAAGGGGGTGACTACGAGCAGTACTTC
>TRBJ2-7|TRBV5-1|.|TRBD1
CASSPATGKSYEQYF
TGCGCCAGCAGCCCCGCGACAGGGAAGAGCTACGAGCAGTACTTC
>TRBJ1-3|TRBV11-2|.|.
CASSARESSGNTIYF
TGTGCCAGCAGCGCTCGGGAGAGCTCTGGAAACACCATATATTTT
>TRBJ2-7|TRBV2|.|.
CASSEDHYRIMEQYF
TGTGCCAGCAGTGAAGATCACTATCGCATAATGGAGCAGTACTTC
>TRBJ2-6|TRBV7-9|once|.
CASSSDGSGANVLTF
TGTGCCAGCAGCTCCGACGGCTCTGGGGCCAACGTCCTGACTTTC
>TRBJ1-5|TRBV30|.|.
CAWSVIGREPQHF
TGTGCCTGGAGTGTAATCGGCCGCGAACCCCAGCATTTT
>TRBJ2-5|TRBV5-1|once|TRBD2
CASSVSGRGLETQYF
TGCGCCAGCAGCGTTAGCGGGAGGGGCCTAGAGACCCAGTACTTC
>TRBJ1-2|TRBV12-5|.|.
CASGLPYVQGRNGYTF
TGTGCTAGTGGTTTGCCCTATGTTCAGGGGCGGAATGGCTACACCTTC
>TRBJ2-5|TRBV18|.|.
CASSPRETQYF
TGTGCCAGCTCACCAAGGGAGACCCAGTACTTC
>TRBJ2-7|TRBV5-1|once|.
CASSFFGTINEQYF
TGCGCCAGCAGCTTTTTTGGGACAATTAACGAGCAGTACTTC
>TRBJ2-7|TRBV5-1|.|.
CASSFPGVHEQYF
TGCGCCAGCAGCTTTCCAGGGGTGCACGAGCAGTACTTC
>TRBJ2-1|TRBV30|.|TRBD2
CASSGGTRYNEQFF
TGTGCCTCCTCGGGGGGGACCCGTTACAATGAGCAGTTCTTC
>TRBJ1-2|TRBV7-9|.|TRBD1
CASSWTPGQGPYGYTF
TGTGCCAGCAGCTGGACTCCGGGACAGGGGCCCTATGGCTACACCTTC
>TRBJ2-5|TRBV5-4|.|TRBD2
CASSFTSVETQYF
TGTGCCAGCAGCTTTACTAGCGTTGAGACCCAGTACTTC
>TRBJ2-3|TRBV2|.|.
CASGRGGEADTQYF
TGTGCCAGCGGCAGAGGAGGGGAGGCGGATACGCAGTATTTT
>TRBJ2-7|TRBV6-1|.|.
CASRVTGDFSYEQYF
TGTGCCAGCAGAGTCACAGGGGACTTCTCCTACGAGCAGTACTTC
>TRBJ2-2|TRBV7-6|.|.
CASSTNEVFGELFF
TGTGCCAGCAGCACCAACGAGGTATTCGGGGAGCTGTTTTTT
>TRBJ2-3|TRBV5-1|.|.
CASSFWGEDTQYF
TGCGCCAGCAGCTTTTGGGGGGAAGATACGCAGTATTTT
>TRBJ2-7|TRBV6-1|.|.
CASSEEVAEFSYEQYF
TGTGCCAGCAGTGAAGAGGTAGCGGAGTTCTCCTACGAGCAGTACTTC
>TRBJ1-5|TRBV6-5|.|.
CASSYSVAQPQHF
TGTGCCAGCAGTTACTCGGTGGCTCAGCCCCAGCATTTT
>TRBJ2-5|TRBV27|.|.
CASSPSMGDLVETQYF
TGTGCCAGCAGTCCGTCCATGGGAGACCTGGTGGAGACCCAGTACTTC
>TRBJ1-2|TRBV6-5|.|TRBD1
CASSFTLGGASGYTF
TGTGCCAGCAGTTTCACCCTAGGGGGCGCGAGTGGCTACACCTTC